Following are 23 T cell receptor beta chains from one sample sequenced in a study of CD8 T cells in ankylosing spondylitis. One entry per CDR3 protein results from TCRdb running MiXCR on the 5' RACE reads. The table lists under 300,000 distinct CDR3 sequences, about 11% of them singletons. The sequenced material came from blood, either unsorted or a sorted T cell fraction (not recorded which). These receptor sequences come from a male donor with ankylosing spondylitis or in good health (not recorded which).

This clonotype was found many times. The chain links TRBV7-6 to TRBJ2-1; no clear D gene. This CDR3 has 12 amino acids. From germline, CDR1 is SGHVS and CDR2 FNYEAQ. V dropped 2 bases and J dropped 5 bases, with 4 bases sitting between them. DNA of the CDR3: TGTGCCAGCAGCTTACCGGACAATGAGCAGTTCTTC. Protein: CASSLPDNEQFF.

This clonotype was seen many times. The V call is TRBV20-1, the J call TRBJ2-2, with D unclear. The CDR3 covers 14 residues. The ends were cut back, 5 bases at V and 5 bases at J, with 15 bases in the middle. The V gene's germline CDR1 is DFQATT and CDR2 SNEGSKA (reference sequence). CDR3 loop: CSAPLRRETGELFF. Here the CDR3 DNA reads TGCAGTGCTCCGTTGAGGAGAGAAACCGGGGAGCTGTTTTTT.

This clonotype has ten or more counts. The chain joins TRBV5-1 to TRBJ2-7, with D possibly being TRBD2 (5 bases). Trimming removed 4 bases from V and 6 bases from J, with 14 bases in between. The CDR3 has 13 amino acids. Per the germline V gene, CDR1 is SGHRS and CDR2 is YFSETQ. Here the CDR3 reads CASSPRPGSEQYF. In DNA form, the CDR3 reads TGCGCCAGCAGCCCGCGGCCGGGAAGCGAGCAGTACTTC.

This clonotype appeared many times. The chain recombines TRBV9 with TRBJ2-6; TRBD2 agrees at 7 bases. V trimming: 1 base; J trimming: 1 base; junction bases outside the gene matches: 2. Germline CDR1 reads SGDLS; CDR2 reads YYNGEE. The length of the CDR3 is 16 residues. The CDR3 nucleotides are TGTGCCAGCAGCGTACTAGCGGCATCTGGGGCCAACGTCCTGACTTTC. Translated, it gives CASSVLAASGANVLTF.

The CDR3 DNA reads TGTGCCATCTGTTTTGAATGGTTACCGGGTCGGGGTACCAATCAGCCCCAGCATTTT. It specifies CAICFEWLPGRGTNQPQHF. The chain combines TRBV12-3 or TRBV12-4 with TRBJ1-5, with D hard to call. The CDR3 is 19 residues long. With 10 bases removed from V and 3 bases from J, the gap between germline ends came to 31 bases.

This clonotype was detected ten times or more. CDR3 sequence (DNA): TGCAGTGCTATCGGGGGGGCTATAGTTGATGAGCAGTTCTTC. This codes for CSAIGGAIVDEQFF. The rearrangement joins TRBV20-1 to TRBJ2-1; 8 positions match TRBD2. The ends lost 4 bases at V and 8 bases at J; junction bases unmatched: 10. Germline CDR1 is DFQATT and CDR2 is SNEGSKA (reference sequence). This CDR3 has 14 amino acids.

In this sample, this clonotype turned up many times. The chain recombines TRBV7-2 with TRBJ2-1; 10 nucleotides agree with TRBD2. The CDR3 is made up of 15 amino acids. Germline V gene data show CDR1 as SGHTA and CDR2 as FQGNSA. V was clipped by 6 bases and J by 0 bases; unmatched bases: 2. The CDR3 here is CASRRTSGSYNEQFF. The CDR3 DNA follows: TGTGCCAGCAGACGGACTAGCGGCTCCTACAATGAGCAGTTCTTC.

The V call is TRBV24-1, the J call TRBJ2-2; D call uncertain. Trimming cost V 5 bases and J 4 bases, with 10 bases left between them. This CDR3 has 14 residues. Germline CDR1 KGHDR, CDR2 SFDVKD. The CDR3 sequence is CATSGGDVTGELFF. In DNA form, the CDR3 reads TGTGCCACCAGTGGTGGCGATGTCACCGGGGAGCTGTTTTTT.

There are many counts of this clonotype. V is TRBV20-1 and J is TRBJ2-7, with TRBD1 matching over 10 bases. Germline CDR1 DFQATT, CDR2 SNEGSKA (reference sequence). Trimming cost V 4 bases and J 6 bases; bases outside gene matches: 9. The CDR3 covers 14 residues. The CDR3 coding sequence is TGCAGTGCTACCGGGGGACAGGGGAGTCTCGAGCAGTACTTC. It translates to CSATGGQGSLEQYF.

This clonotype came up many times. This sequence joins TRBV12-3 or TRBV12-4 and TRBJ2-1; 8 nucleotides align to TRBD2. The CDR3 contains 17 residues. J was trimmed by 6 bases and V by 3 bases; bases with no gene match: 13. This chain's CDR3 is CASSFSSGGGPGNEQFF. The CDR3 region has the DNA TGTGCCAGCAGTTTCTCGTCTGGCGGGGGGCCGGGCAATGAGCAGTTCTTC.

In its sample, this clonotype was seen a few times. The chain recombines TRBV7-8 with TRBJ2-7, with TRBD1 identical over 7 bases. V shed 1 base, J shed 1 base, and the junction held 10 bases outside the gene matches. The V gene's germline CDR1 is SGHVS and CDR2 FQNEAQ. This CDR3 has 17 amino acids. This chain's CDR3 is CASSLEHTGEGSYEQYF. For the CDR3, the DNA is TGTGCCAGCAGCTTAGAACATACAGGGGAAGGATCCTACGAGCAGTACTTC.

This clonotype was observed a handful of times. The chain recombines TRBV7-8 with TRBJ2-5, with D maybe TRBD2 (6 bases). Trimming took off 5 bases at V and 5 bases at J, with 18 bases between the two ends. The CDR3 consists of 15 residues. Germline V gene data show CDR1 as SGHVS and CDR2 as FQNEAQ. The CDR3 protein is CASSPTGDDRETQYF. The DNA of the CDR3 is TGTGCCAGCAGCCCCACGGGGGACGATAGGGAGACCCAGTACTTC.

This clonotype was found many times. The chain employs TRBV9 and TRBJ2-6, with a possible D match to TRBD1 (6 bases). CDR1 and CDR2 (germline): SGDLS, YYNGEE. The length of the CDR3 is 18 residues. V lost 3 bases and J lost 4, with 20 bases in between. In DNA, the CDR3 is TGTGCCAGCAGCGATGAGCGGATGGACAGCCCGGGGGCCAACGTCCTGACTTTC. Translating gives CASSDERMDSPGANVLTF.

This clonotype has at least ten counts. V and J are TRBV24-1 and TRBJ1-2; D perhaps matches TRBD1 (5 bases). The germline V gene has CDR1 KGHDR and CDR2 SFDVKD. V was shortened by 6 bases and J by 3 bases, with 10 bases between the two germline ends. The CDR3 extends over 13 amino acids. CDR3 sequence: CATSSGADYGYTF. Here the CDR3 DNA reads TGTGCCACCAGTTCTGGGGCCGACTATGGCTACACCTTC.

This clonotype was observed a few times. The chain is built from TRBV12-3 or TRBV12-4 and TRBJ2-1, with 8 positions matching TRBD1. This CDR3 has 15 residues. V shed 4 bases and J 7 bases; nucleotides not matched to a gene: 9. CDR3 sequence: CASSSRDRGRNEQFF. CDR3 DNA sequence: TGTGCCAGCAGTTCCCGAGACAGGGGAAGGAATGAGCAGTTCTTC.

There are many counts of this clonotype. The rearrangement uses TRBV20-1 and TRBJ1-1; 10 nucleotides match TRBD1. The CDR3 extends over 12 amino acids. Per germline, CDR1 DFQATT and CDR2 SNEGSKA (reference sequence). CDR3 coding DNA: TGCAGCGTGAGGGACAGGGGCACTGAAGCTTTCTTT. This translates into CSVRDRGTEAFF.

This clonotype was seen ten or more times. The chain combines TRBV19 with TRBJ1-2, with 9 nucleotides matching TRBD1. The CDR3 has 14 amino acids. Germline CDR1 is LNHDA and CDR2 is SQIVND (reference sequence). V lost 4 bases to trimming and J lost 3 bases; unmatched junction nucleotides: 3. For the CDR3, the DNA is TGTGCCAGTAGTAAAAGACAGGGGGACTATGGCTACACCTTC. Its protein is CASSKRQGDYGYTF.

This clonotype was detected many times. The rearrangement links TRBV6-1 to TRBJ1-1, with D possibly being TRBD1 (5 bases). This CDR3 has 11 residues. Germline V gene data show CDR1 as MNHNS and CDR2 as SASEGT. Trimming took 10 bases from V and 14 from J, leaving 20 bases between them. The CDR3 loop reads CATQTVGEGFF. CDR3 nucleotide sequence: TGTGCCACTCAAACGGTAGGGGAAGGCTTCTTT.

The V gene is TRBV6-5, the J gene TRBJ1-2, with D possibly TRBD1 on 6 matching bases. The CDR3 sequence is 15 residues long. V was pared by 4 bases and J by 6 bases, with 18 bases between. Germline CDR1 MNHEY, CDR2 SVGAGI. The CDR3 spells CASSFSSSWGHGYTF. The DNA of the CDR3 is TGTGCCAGCAGTTTCTCTAGCAGTTGGGGGCATGGCTACACCTTC.

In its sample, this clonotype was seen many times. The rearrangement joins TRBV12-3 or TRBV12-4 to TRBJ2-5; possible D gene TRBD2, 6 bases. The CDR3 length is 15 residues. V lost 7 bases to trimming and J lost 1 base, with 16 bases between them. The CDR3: CASKVTGVLQETQYF. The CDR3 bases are TGTGCCAGCAAAGTAACGGGGGTACTCCAAGAGACCCAGTACTTC.

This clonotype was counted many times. CDR3 sequence (DNA): TGCGCCAGCAGCTTGGCCCGGACGGACCAAGAGACCCAGTACTTC. Amino acids: CASSLARTDQETQYF. This chain links TRBV5-1 with TRBJ2-5, with unresolved D. This CDR3 region has 15 residues. Trimming left V 0 bases short and J 0 bases short, with 9 bases between. Germline-derived CDR1 and CDR2 are SGHRS and YFSETQ.

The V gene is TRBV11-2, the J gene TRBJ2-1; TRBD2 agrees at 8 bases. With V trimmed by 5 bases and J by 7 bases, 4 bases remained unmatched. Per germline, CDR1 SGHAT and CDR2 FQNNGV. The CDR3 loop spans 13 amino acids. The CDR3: CASSTTSANEQFF. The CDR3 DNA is TGTGCCAGCAGCACGACTAGCGCTAATGAGCAGTTCTTC.

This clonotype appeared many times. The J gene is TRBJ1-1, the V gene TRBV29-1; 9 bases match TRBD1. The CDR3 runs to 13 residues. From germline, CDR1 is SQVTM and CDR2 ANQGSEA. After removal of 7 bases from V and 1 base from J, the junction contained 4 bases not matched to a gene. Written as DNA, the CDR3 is TGCAGCGCAAGGGACAGGGAGAACACTGAAGCTTTCTTT. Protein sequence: CSARDRENTEAFF.